Listed here are 29 T cell receptor beta chains from one sample, sequenced in a study of cytomegalovirus exposure and HLA in healthy donors. Measured with immunoSEQ multiplex PCR; TCRdb has only the in-frame clones, and not every one. Of 110,000 to 150,000 clones listed, 90% were seen once; the top ten hold about 6.4%. The sequenced sample consisted of PBMCs. Receptor source: a woman in her thirties in good health and CMV-seropositive.

V usage is TRBV5-8 and J usage is TRBJ2-7; 9 bases line up with TRBD1. Germline V gives CDR1 SGHTS, CDR2 YDEGEE. With 6 bases clipped from V and 2 bases from J, the junction kept 9 bases outside the gene matches. This CDR3 comprises 15 residues. CDR3 loop: CASTAGTGGPYEQYF. The CDR3 coding sequence is TGTGCCAGCACCGCAGGCACAGGGGGCCCCTACGAGCAGTACTTC.

Within the sample, this clone is medium-sized. This sequence joins TRBV6-4 and TRBJ2-5, with D possibly being TRBD2 (6 bases). Germline values: CDR1 MRHNA, CDR2 SNTAGT. V gave up 11 bases and J gave up 5 bases, with 21 bases separating them. The CDR3 has 14 amino acids. The CDR3 DNA is TGTGCCTTCGGGACTCACTGCCCCTTGGAGACCCAGTACTTC. Translating it yields CAFGTHCPLETQYF.

V gene TRBV9 combines with J gene TRBJ2-3; TRBD2 matches at 10 bases. The length of the CDR3 is 15 residues. Germline V gives CDR1 SGDLS, CDR2 YYNGEE. Unmatched junction bases numbered 1, after V lost 0 bases and J lost 3 bases. The CDR3 region is CASSVDSGRTDTQYF. CDR3 DNA: TGTGCCAGCAGCGTAGATAGCGGGAGGACAGATACGCAGTATTTT. The whole variable domain, filled in from reference TRBV9 and TRBJ2-3, reads DSGVTQTPKHLITATGQRVTLRCSPRSGDLSVYWYQQSLDQGLQFLIQYYNGEERAKGNILERFSAQQFPDLHSELNLSSLELGDSALYFCASSVDSGRTDTQYFGPGTRLTVL.

V usage is TRBV2 and J usage is TRBJ2-7; TRBD2 is a possible D gene (6 bases). Germline assignment: CDR1 SNHLY and CDR2 FYNNEI. CDR3 length: 13 residues. V gave up 10 bases and J gave up 2 bases, with 15 bases separating them. The chain's CDR3 is CANKAERAYEQYF. CDR3 DNA: TGTGCCAACAAGGCCGAGCGGGCCTACGAGCAGTACTTC.

The chain has TRBV7-9 and TRBJ2-3, with a weak D call TRBD2 (6 bases). Between the trimmed V and J ends, which lost 5 bases and 6 bases, there was a span of 12 bases. Germline V gives CDR1 SEHNR, CDR2 FQNEAQ (reference sequence). CDR3 length equals 13 residues. CDR3 protein: CASSPGDVDTQYF. The CDR3 DNA sequence: TGTGCCAGCAGCCCGGGGGATGTGGATACGCAGTATTTT. The variable domain in full, completed from reference TRBV7-9 and TRBJ2-3, reads DTGVSQNPRHKITKRGQNVTFRCDPISEHNRLYWYRQTLGQGPEFLTYFQNEAQLEKSRLLSDRFSAERPKGSFSTLEIQRTEQGDSAMYLCASSPGDVDTQYFGPGTRLTVL.

V and J are TRBV19 and TRBJ1-2; 9 bases line up with TRBD1. Per germline, CDR1 LNHDA and CDR2 SQIVND (reference sequence). The CDR3 has 15 amino acids. V trimming: 6 bases; J trimming: 7 bases; junction bases outside the gene matches: 12. Here the CDR3 DNA reads TGTGCCAGTAGCCCCCGGGACAGGGTCTTAAGTGGCTACACCTTC. This encodes CASSPRDRVLSGYTF.

J is TRBJ2-1 and V is TRBV11-2, with 15 nucleotides matching TRBD2. The germline V gene encodes CDR1 SGHAT and CDR2 FQNNGV. V gave up 3 bases and J gave up 10 bases; unmatched junction bases: 4. This CDR3 comprises 15 residues. CDR3 nucleotides: TGTGCCAGCAGCTTTTACGGGACTAGCGGGGGGGAGCAGTTCTTC. It codes for CASSFYGTSGGEQFF.

V gene TRBV28 combines with J gene TRBJ2-7, with D perhaps matching TRBD1 (5 bases). The CDR3 length is 16 residues. Germline CDR1 is MDHEN and CDR2 is SYDVKM. Trimming cost V 5 bases and J 0 bases, with 17 bases left between them. The CDR3 nucleotides are TGTGCCAGCAGTCTCCCGGACACAAGGACCTCCTACGAGCAGTACTTC. It is translated as CASSLPDTRTSYEQYF.

This clone was counted once. The chain carries TRBV7-9 and TRBJ2-5; TRBD2 might be the D (5 bases). Between the trimmed V and J ends, which lost 2 bases and 5 bases, there was a span of 12 bases. This CDR3 is 14 amino acids long. The germline V gene encodes CDR1 SEHNR and CDR2 FQNEAQ (reference sequence). The CDR3 region has the DNA TGTGCCAGCAGCTTATACTCCGGGGTGGAGACCCAGTACTTC. It encodes CASSLYSGVETQYF.

This sequence joins TRBV11-2 and TRBJ2-7; the match to TRBD2 covers 9 bases. CDR1 is SGHAT and CDR2 is FQNNGV in the germline V gene. The CDR3 consists of 13 residues. V shed 11 bases and J 6 bases; nucleotides not matched to a gene: 11. DNA of the CDR3: TGTGCCTCAGGGTTAGCGGGAGCCCGCGAGCAGTACTTC. Its translation: CASGLAGAREQYF.

The V call is TRBV2, the J call TRBJ2-7, with a weak D call TRBD1 (6 bases). The CDR3 length is 14 residues. Per the germline V gene, CDR1 is SNHLY and CDR2 is FYNNEI. V lost 2 bases and J lost 2, with 10 bases in between. The CDR3: CASSETGPPYEQYF. As DNA, the CDR3 is TGTGCCAGCAGTGAAACAGGGCCCCCCTACGAGCAGTACTTC.

The chain couples TRBV28 to TRBJ1-2; 10 bases align to TRBD1. The CDR3 has 16 amino acids. With V trimmed by 7 bases and J by 2 bases, 10 bases remained unmatched. Germline-derived CDR1 and CDR2 are MDHEN and SYDVKM. CDR3 region: CASTKFWTGGNYGYTF. DNA of the CDR3: TGTGCCAGCACTAAATTCTGGACAGGGGGAAACTATGGCTACACCTTC.

The gene calls are TRBV2 and TRBJ2-5; unclear D gene. V lost 5 bases and J 2 bases, leaving 9 bases between the germline ends. The germline V gene has CDR1 SNHLY and CDR2 FYNNEI. This CDR3 has 13 amino acids. DNA of the CDR3: TGTGCCAGCAGTCTTGTCTTACAAGAGACCCAGTACTTC. This gives the protein CASSLVLQETQYF.

The chain has TRBV4-2 and TRBJ1-1; D is possibly TRBD1 (5 bases). Germline V gene lookup returns CDR1 LGHNA and CDR2 YNFKEQ. The CDR3 is made up of 14 amino acids. Trimming stripped 0 bases from V and 4 bases from J, with 9 bases between. The CDR3 here is CASSQDRRGTEAFF. In DNA, the CDR3 is TGTGCCAGCAGCCAAGATCGGAGGGGCACTGAAGCTTTCTTT.

The chain uses TRBV7-9 and TRBJ1-4, with 8 bases matching TRBD1. V trimming: 4 bases; J trimming: 2 bases; junction bases outside the gene matches: 3. The germline CDR1 and CDR2 sequences are SEHNR and FQNEAQ (reference sequence). The CDR3 is made up of 15 amino acids. CDR3 nucleotide sequence: TGTGCCAGCAGCTCGTACAGGGGGACTAATGAAAAACTGTTTTTT. It yields the protein CASSSYRGTNEKLFF.

V is TRBV4-1 and J is TRBJ2-1; 11 bases match TRBD2. Germline V lookup: CDR1 MGHRA, CDR2 YSYEKL. The junction had 3 bases not matched to a gene; V was cut back by 2 bases and J by 6 bases. The CDR3 contains 15 residues. The CDR3 region is CASSQLAGGGNEQFF. In DNA, the CDR3 is TGCGCCAGCAGCCAACTAGCGGGAGGAGGCAATGAGCAGTTCTTC.

The rearrangement links TRBV16 to TRBJ2-2; D is unclear. This CDR3 contains 15 residues. Trimming shortened V by 3 bases and J by 0 bases, and 8 bases separated the two germline ends. Germline V gene data show CDR1 as KGHSY and CDR2 as FQNENV. The CDR3 bases are TGTGCCAGCAGCCACAATCCCCCGAACACCGGGGAGCTGTTTTTT. It encodes CASSHNPPNTGELFF. The entire variable domain, with the rest obtained from reference TRBV16 and TRBJ2-2, is as follows: GEEVAQTPKHLVRGEGQKAKLYCAPIKGHSYVFWYQQVLKNEFKFLISFQNENVFDETGMPKERFSAKCLPNSPCSLEIQATKLEDSAVYFCASSHNPPNTGELFFGEGSRLTVL.

This clone was seen a handful of times. For the CDR3, the DNA is TGTGCCAGCAGACAGGGGCGATCCCCTAATCAGCCCCAGCATTTT. Its translation: CASRQGRSPNQPQHF. The chain links TRBV28 to TRBJ1-5; 7 bases fit TRBD1. Germline lookup yields CDR1 MDHEN and CDR2 SYDVKM. J gave up 4 bases and V 6 bases, and 9 bases lay outside the gene matches. The CDR3 has 15 amino acids.

The chain uses TRBV5-1 and TRBJ1-2, with TRBD1 matching over 7 bases. The CDR3 is 14 residues long. Germline assignment: CDR1 SGHRS and CDR2 YFSETQ. Losses at the gene ends were 5 bases for V and 1 base for J; bases not matched to a gene: 5. The CDR3 DNA reads TGCGCCAGCAGTTCGGGACAGCTTAACTATGGCTACACCTTC. This sequence encodes CASSSGQLNYGYTF.

The chain is built from TRBV4-1 and TRBJ2-3; 10 bases agree with TRBD2. The CDR3 spans 17 residues. V lost 1 base and J lost 6; bases outside the gene matches: 10. The germline V gene encodes CDR1 MGHRA and CDR2 YSYEKL. CDR3 nucleotide sequence: TGCGCCAGCAGCCAAGCGGGGAGCGGGAGGGCCGGGGATACGCAGTATTTT. It codes for CASSQAGSGRAGDTQYF.

J is TRBJ1-2 and V is TRBV6-5; 7 bases match TRBD1. CDR1 is MNHEY, CDR2 SVGAGI, per germline. Trimming removed 8 bases from V and 2 bases from J; junction bases left unmatched: 5. This CDR3 is 13 amino acids long. The CDR3 protein is CASRDSRNYGYTF. In nucleotides, the CDR3 is TGTGCCAGCCGGGACAGCAGGAACTATGGCTACACCTTC.

V and J are TRBV19 and TRBJ2-1; 13 nucleotides agree with TRBD2. The CDR3 consists of 16 residues. The ends lost 5 bases at V and 8 bases at J; junction bases unmatched: 9. Germline CDR1 LNHDA, CDR2 SQIVND (reference sequence). The CDR3: CASSSRTSGSGDEQFF. DNA for the CDR3: TGTGCCAGTAGTTCCCGGACTAGCGGGAGCGGGGATGAGCAGTTCTTC.

The chain recombines TRBV6-1 with TRBJ2-7; the D gene is possibly TRBD2 (5 bases). There are 15 residues in the CDR3. Germline CDR1 MNHNS, CDR2 SASEGT. V shed 6 bases and J shed 0 bases, with 15 bases lying between them. The CDR3 bases are TGTGCCAGCAGCCTTATAGCGAGGAGCTCCTACGAGCAGTACTTC. This encodes CASSLIARSSYEQYF.

V and J are TRBV7-9 and TRBJ2-1, with a possible D match to TRBD1 (6 bases). V dropped 3 bases and J dropped 7 bases, with 16 bases sitting between them. The CDR3 is 15 amino acids. Germline V CDR1 and CDR2: SEHNR, FQNEAQ (reference sequence). The CDR3 region has the DNA TGTGCCAGCAGCTTGGGACAACCCCGAGGGAATGAGCAGTTCTTC. This gives the protein CASSLGQPRGNEQFF.

This clone has only a few counts. The chain employs TRBV4-2 and TRBJ2-2; weak D call: TRBD1 (6 bases). The CDR3 contains 16 residues. Germline values: CDR1 LGHNA, CDR2 YNFKEQ. V gave up 4 bases and J gave up 0 bases, with 12 bases separating them. CDR3: CASSRQTGSNTGELFF. The CDR3 DNA reads as TGTGCCAGCAGCCGCCAGACAGGATCGAACACCGGGGAGCTGTTTTTT.

A remark on this clone: Other DNA variants within this sample encode the same CDR3. The V and J genes are TRBV11-2 and TRBJ2-7; a possible D gene is TRBD2 (5 bases). The V end was cut by 1 base, the J end by 4 bases, with 8 bases between. Germline CDR1 and CDR2: SGHAT and FQNNGV. The CDR3 loop spans 13 amino acids. The chain's CDR3 is CASSLGGPYEQYF. For the CDR3, the DNA is TGTGCCAGCAGCTTAGGAGGGCCGTACGAGCAGTACTTC.

The chain combines TRBV4-1 with TRBJ1-1; tentatively, D is TRBD1 (6 bases). The CDR3 contains 14 residues. V lost 6 bases and J 1 base, leaving 12 bases between the germline ends. Germline CDR1 and CDR2: MGHRA and YSYEKL. The CDR3 sequence: CASRPDRPNTEAFF. CDR3 nucleotide sequence: TGCGCCAGCAGACCCGACAGGCCGAACACTGAAGCTTTCTTT.

The rearrangement links TRBV5-1 to TRBJ1-6, with 8 bases fitting TRBD1. J gave up 8 bases and V 5 bases, and 9 bases lay outside the gene matches. Germline CDR1 is SGHRS and CDR2 is YFSETQ. CDR3 length: 15 amino acids. The CDR3 loop is CASRYVQGGDSPLHF. The CDR3 bases are TGCGCCAGCAGATATGTACAGGGGGGGGATTCACCCCTCCACTTT.

This chain links TRBV5-6 with TRBJ2-7, with D unclear. Germline lookup yields CDR1 SGHDT and CDR2 YYEEEE. This CDR3 contains 12 residues. V dropped 3 bases and J dropped 0 bases, with 4 bases sitting between them. In DNA form, the CDR3 reads TGTGCCAGCAGCTGGAGCTCCTACGAGCAGTACTTC. It is translated as CASSWSSYEQYF.